The 16 T cell receptor beta chains reported below all come from one sample, sequenced in a study of T-cell memory formation after mild COVID-19. TCRdb itself ran the 5' RACE reads through MiXCR, one entry per CDR3 protein. The sample consists of 25,000 to 35,000 distinct CDR3 sequences, around a fifth of them appearing once. The specimen sequenced was PBMCs or a T cell subset sorted from them (not recorded which). The receptor source for this set is an adult who had mild COVID-19 (a few samples of this study predate the infection). Cell type and time point are not known.

The J gene is TRBJ2-7, the V gene TRBV7-2; maybe TRBD1 (6 bases). Between the trimmed V and J ends, which lost 2 bases and 3 bases, there was a span of 11 bases. Germline V CDR1 and CDR2: SGHTA, FQGNSA. CDR3 length equals 14 residues. The CDR3 here is CASSLQGSLYEQYF. CDR3 nucleotides: TGTGCCAGCAGCTTACAGGGGAGTCTCTACGAGCAGTACTTC.

There are many counts of this clonotype. J is TRBJ2-4 and V is TRBV6-2 or TRBV6-3; D unresolved. V was trimmed by 5 bases and J by 0 bases, leaving 17 bases between them. Germline V gene data show CDR1 as MNHEY and CDR2 as SVGEGT. The CDR3 is 17 residues long. The CDR3 reads CASSPSQHQLAKNIQYF. CDR3 DNA: TGTGCCAGCAGTCCCTCGCAGCATCAACTAGCCAAAAACATTCAGTACTTC.

This sequence joins TRBV4-1 and TRBJ2-7; 9 bases fit TRBD1. The CDR3 consists of 15 residues. V was clipped by 3 bases and J by 4 bases; unmatched bases: 7. Germline V lookup: CDR1 MGHRA, CDR2 YSYEKL. The CDR3 loop is CASSQGTGRSYEQYF. The CDR3 DNA follows: TGCGCCAGCAGCCAGGGGACAGGGAGGTCGTACGAGCAGTACTTC.

The CDR3 is CASSVGGGGPWGYTF. Here the CDR3 DNA reads TGTGCCAGCAGCGTAGGCGGCGGTGGGCCGTGGGGCTACACCTTC. This chain links TRBV9 with TRBJ1-2; D not certain. This CDR3 has 15 amino acids. CDR1 SGDLS and CDR2 YYNGEE come from the germline V gene. Trimming removed 0 bases at V and 8 bases at J, with 17 bases between.

This clonotype was observed many times. The chain recombines TRBV5-5 with TRBJ2-3, with a weak D call TRBD2 (6 bases). The CDR3 runs to 17 residues. CDR1 and CDR2 from the germline V gene are SGHKS and YYEKEE (reference sequence). Trimming left V 2 bases short and J 4 bases short, with 20 bases between. The CDR3 DNA reads TGTGCCAGCAGCTTACCCCCAACGGGAGCGGGTGCAGATACGCAGTATTTT. Its translation is CASSLPPTGAGADTQYF.

At least ten counts were recorded for this clonotype. This chain joins TRBV7-2 and TRBJ1-6, with 8 bases that match TRBD1. The CDR3 runs to 14 residues. The ends lost 6 bases at V and 7 bases at J; junction bases unmatched: 5. Germline-derived CDR1 and CDR2 are SGHTA and FQGNSA. For the CDR3, the DNA is TGTGCCAGCAGTGACGACAGGGGCAATTCACCCCTCCACTTT. Protein product: CASSDDRGNSPLHF.

At least ten counts were recorded for this clonotype. V is TRBV30 and J is TRBJ2-7, with 8 bases fitting TRBD1. The V gene end was trimmed by 6 bases and the J gene end by 6 bases; junction bases not matched to a gene: 4. The CDR3 runs 11 residues. Germline loops: CDR1 GTSNPN, CDR2 SVGIG (reference sequence). CDR3 bases: TGTGCCTGCGGCAGGGGGCTCGAGCAGTACTTC. Residues: CACGRGLEQYF.

The sample holds many counts of this clonotype. V gene TRBV12-3 or TRBV12-4 combines with J gene TRBJ2-7; unclear D gene. V lost 0 bases to trimming and J lost 11 bases, with 11 bases between them. This CDR3 contains 12 residues. CDR3 sequence (DNA): TGTGCCAGCAGTTTAGCGCCGGGCAGAGAGTACTTC. This encodes CASSLAPGREYF.

In its sample, this clonotype was seen many times. V usage is TRBV20-1 and J usage is TRBJ1-6; 7 bases agree with TRBD1. The germline V gene has CDR1 DFQATT and CDR2 SNEGSKA (reference sequence). The CDR3 sequence is 13 residues long. The trim removed 7 bases at V and 9 bases at J, leaving 9 bases unmatched. CDR3: CSVAPGGISPLHF. The CDR3 DNA sequence: TGCAGTGTGGCCCCAGGGGGAATTTCACCCCTCCACTTT.

This clonotype has at least ten counts. The chain couples TRBV5-6 to TRBJ2-3; 10 bases are a match to TRBD2. Germline assignment: CDR1 SGHDT and CDR2 YYEEEE. CDR3 size: 18 residues. V dropped 3 bases and J dropped 2; count of bases not matched to a gene: 12. As DNA, the CDR3 is TGTGCCAGCAGCTACCTAGCGGGGGCGCTTAGATCCACAGATACGCAGTATTTT. It encodes CASSYLAGALRSTDTQYF. Full variable domain (rest looked up from reference TRBV5-6 and TRBJ2-3): DAGVTQSPTHLIKTRGQQVTLRCSPKSGHDTVSWYQQALGQGPQFIFQYYEEEERQRGNFPDRFSGHQFPNYSSELNVNALLLGDSALYLCASSYLAGALRSTDTQYFGPGTRLTVL.

This clonotype was counted only a few times. The chain is built from TRBV19 and TRBJ2-7, with 8 positions matching TRBD1. The CDR3 has 16 amino acids. From germline, CDR1 is LNHDA and CDR2 SQIVND (reference sequence). Trimming took 4 bases from V and 4 from J; bases not matched to a gene: 12. Written as DNA, the CDR3 is TGTGCCAGTAGTACCCGGACAGGGAGAGCCCTTTACGAGCAGTACTTC. It yields the protein CASSTRTGRALYEQYF.

In its sample, this clonotype was seen many times. This chain links TRBV6-1 with TRBJ2-1, with TRBD2 as a possible D gene (6 bases). The CDR3 extends over 15 amino acids. The germline V gene encodes CDR1 MNHNS and CDR2 SASEGT. V dropped 6 bases and J dropped 4 bases, with 16 bases sitting between them. This CDR3 reads CASRDGAGRYNEQFF. The CDR3 DNA reads as TGTGCCAGCAGGGACGGAGCGGGTAGATACAATGAGCAGTTCTTC.

This chain connects TRBV5-5 to TRBJ2-3; either TRBD1 or TRBD2 may supply D (5 bases each). Germline loops: CDR1 SGHKS, CDR2 YYEKEE (reference sequence). The V end was cut by 5 bases, the J end by 2 bases, with 12 bases between. The CDR3 totals 14 residues. CDR3 amino acids: CASSLSGLTDTQYF. The CDR3 bases are TGTGCCAGCAGTTTGTCGGGGCTCACAGATACGCAGTATTTT.

The chain is built from TRBV12-3 or TRBV12-4 and TRBJ2-7, with 8 positions matching TRBD1. With 5 bases clipped from V and 2 bases from J, the junction kept 5 bases outside the gene matches. This CDR3 region has 14 residues. The CDR3 region has the DNA TGTGCCAGCAGTGCCGGACAGGGCGCCTACGAGCAGTACTTC. Protein product: CASSAGQGAYEQYF.

The rearrangement joins TRBV7-2 to TRBJ1-2, with TRBD1 identical over 8 bases. The germline V gene encodes CDR1 SGHTA and CDR2 FQGNSA. Trimming took 5 bases from V and 7 from J; bases not matched to a gene: 9. CDR3 size: 14 residues. Here the CDR3 reads CASSAYQGARGYTF. The DNA for the CDR3 is TGTGCCAGCAGCGCCTATCAGGGGGCGCGTGGCTACACCTTC.

This clonotype is medium-sized. CDR3 DNA sequence: TGTGCCAGCAGCCGACCCCGGACAGGAGACCTTAACTATGGCTACACCTTC. Its protein is CASSRPRTGDLNYGYTF. The gene calls are TRBV6-5 and TRBJ1-2; 7 positions match TRBD1. Germline values: CDR1 MNHEY, CDR2 SVGAGI. V shed 6 bases, J shed 1 base, and the junction held 14 bases outside the gene matches. The CDR3 runs 17 residues.